Included here is one TCR beta chain sequence, with context. As to time point: healthy volunteer bleed at 2 weeks. Before extraction, the whole blood was not fractionated, and total RNA was taken from it. Germline V lookup: CDR1 SGDLS, CDR2 YYNGEE. The CDR3 totals 19 residues. Germline trimming cut 0 bases from V and 3 bases from J; bases unmatched to any gene: 12. The data derive from a study of human T cells and chemical hapten exposure. Study in general: Small pooled library volume differences chiefly drove per-sample TCR yield variation.

TCRdb independently ran MiXCR on the RACE reads; one entry per CDR3 protein. This table has approximately 44,000 distinct CDR3 sequences, around 4.5% appearing once. This TCR was recovered from a human donor in good health. Some clones in this sample may be carry-over from other donors' samples. This sequence joins TRBV9 and TRBJ2-2; TRBD2 agrees at 9 bases. Specimen: whole blood. CDR3 in DNA: TGTGCCAGCAGCGTAGTTACTTGGCGGGAGGGCCTTGACACCGGGGAGCTGTTTTTT. It codes for CASSVVTWREGLDTGELFF.